This paragraph reports one T cell receptor beta chain. The antigen remains unidentified. Naive CD8 cells lacked CD45RO and underwent positive selection for CCR7, leaving out terminally differentiated effector memory CD45RA+ cells. This sample stems from a study of shared clonotypes between healthy human individuals. Trimming removed 7 bases from V and 4 bases from J, with 10 bases in between. CDR3 length equals 13 residues. The V gene's germline CDR1 is SEHNR and CDR2 FQNEAQ (reference sequence). Here immunoSEQ multiplex PCR was the method, and the copy in TCRdb shows in-frame clones only, minus some. The sample records just over 2,000,000 clones, about 95% being singletons. Study-level points and caveats: Sharing across several donors was seen in roughly 5.2% of naive CD4 clonotypes. Relative to their counterparts shared across all four donors, non-shared clonotypes exhibited diminished generation probabilities.

This chain connects TRBV7-9 to TRBJ1-4; D may be TRBD1 (5 bases). This TCR was recovered from a man between 18 and 35 years old in good health. Sequencing used naive CD8+ T cells sorted from blood. In nucleotides, the CDR3 is TGTGCCAGCATCGGGGCCGATAATGAAAAACTGTTTTTT. As protein: CASIGADNEKLFF. The variable domain in full, completed from reference TRBV7-9 and TRBJ1-4, reads DTGVSQNPRHKITKRGQNVTFRCDPISEHNRLYWYRQTLGQGPEFLTYFQNEAQLEKSRLLSDRFSAERPKGSFSTLEIQRTEQGDSAMYLCASIGADNEKLFFGSGTQLSVL.